This T cell receptor beta chain was recorded in a study of blood T cell repertoires in COVID-19. Study-level background: The United States, Italy and Spain supplied acute and convalescent COVID-19 samples. Sources were T cells, B-cell-depleted T cells, or PBMCs; the material itself was cDNA or gDNA.

Germline CDR1 is SGHVS and CDR2 is FQNEAQ. V was trimmed by 4 bases and J by 0 bases, leaving 16 bases between them. The CDR3 length is 17 residues. Original data processing: Cell counts per sample came from amplifying reference gene primers. The repertoire was sequenced with immunoSEQ multiplex PCR; TCRdb's copy has only in-frame clones and lacks some. For V, J and clone size, that table is used; D and trimming come from the DNA. The sample has about 130,000 clones, about 80% seen once; the top ten hold 10% to 12%. The source material was peripheral blood. This receptor was obtained from a human donor in a cohort sampled during active COVID-19. This chain uses TRBV7-8 with TRBJ1-5, with D hard to call. CDR3 sequence reads: CASSSLGRGYSNQPQHF. The CDR3 DNA sequence: TGTGCCAGCAGCTCCCTAGGCCGCGGGTATAGCAATCAGCCCCAGCATTTT.